This TCR beta chain is from a study of T cells in Graves' hyperthyroidism and ophthalmopathy. Germline V gene sequence: CDR1 ENHRY, CDR2 SYGVKD. The CDR3 runs 15 residues. Trimming left V 2 bases short and J 4 bases short, with 12 bases between. RNA transcripts provided the source from which TCR beta CDR3 regions were amplified. The TCR CDR3 was amplified in a first-round RT-PCR using the HTBI primer set. TCRdb analysed the multiplex PCR reads with MiXCR anew, one entry per CDR3 protein. The table has roughly 170,000 distinct CDR3 sequences, 9.4% seen once; the top ten hold about 20%. Hyperthyroidism had been newly diagnosed in patients aged 18 to 65, and its duration was under 2 months. Drawn at first hyperthyroidism diagnosis, the blood sample preceded any ophthalmopathy symptoms.

The sample was blood. This chain connects TRBV10-3 to TRBJ1-5; D possibly corresponds to TRBD1 (6 bases). The TCR was taken from a young woman with Graves' hyperthyroidism that later progressed to Graves' ophthalmopathy. The CDR3 is CAISEQGRENQPQHF. For the CDR3, the DNA is TGTGCCATCAGTGAGCAGGGGCGGGAAAATCAGCCCCAGCATTTT.